Each of the 26 T cell receptor beta chains below was sequenced from the same sample in a study of blood T cell repertoires in COVID-19. Repertoires were generated with immunoSEQ multiplex PCR, while TCRdb's copy carries only in-frame clones and drops some. The data show 300,000 to 400,000 clones, about 90% seen once. Sequenced sample: PBMCs or T cells enriched from blood (not recorded which). The receptors originated from a man younger than 45 who had recovered from COVID-19.

The chain links TRBV5-5 to TRBJ1-1; D ambiguous. CDR1 is SGHKS, CDR2 YYEKEE, per germline (reference sequence). The V and J ends lost 0 bases and 1 base respectively, with 10 bases between them. This CDR3 region has 15 residues. This CDR3 reads CASSLGLRGNTEAFF. CDR3 nucleotides: TGTGCCAGCAGCTTGGGACTCCGGGGGAACACTGAAGCTTTCTTT.

The chain links TRBV10-2 to TRBJ1-2, with 7 bases identical to TRBD1. J gave up 4 bases and V 8 bases, and 10 bases lay outside the gene matches. This CDR3 has 14 amino acids. Germline V gene data show CDR1 as WSHSY and CDR2 as SAAADI. The CDR3 spells CASRPTGSLYGYTF. The CDR3 DNA follows: TGCGCCAGCCGACCGACAGGGTCCCTCTATGGCTACACCTTC.

V usage is TRBV5-4 and J usage is TRBJ2-4, with TRBD1 matching 7 bases. Trimming cost V 4 bases and J 0 bases; bases outside gene matches: 13. CDR1 and CDR2 (germline): SGHNT, YYREEE (reference sequence). The CDR3 has 18 amino acids. The CDR3 nucleotides are TGTGCCAGCAGCCCGGGACAGTTCGCTCCCCTAGCCAAAAACATTCAGTACTTC. Its protein is CASSPGQFAPLAKNIQYF.

The chain joins TRBV4-1 to TRBJ2-6, with D uncertain. V shed 3 bases and J shed 4 bases, with 13 bases lying between them. Germline-derived CDR1 and CDR2 are MGHRA and YSYEKL. This CDR3 is built from 16 residues. The CDR3 DNA reads TGCGCCAGCAGCCAGGCTGACTTGGCGGGGGCCAACGTCCTGACTTTC. Protein: CASSQADLAGANVLTF.

This sequence joins TRBV6-5 and TRBJ2-4; D is unclear. CDR3 length: 11 amino acids. CDR1 and CDR2 from the germline V gene are MNHEY and SVGAGI. V gave up 2 bases and J gave up 8 bases, with 4 bases separating them. The CDR3 loop reads CASSYRDIQYF. As DNA, the CDR3 is TGTGCCAGCAGTTACAGAGACATTCAGTACTTC.

V gene TRBV3-1 (or the pseudogene TRBV3-2) combines with J gene TRBJ2-5; D possibly corresponds to TRBD1 (6 bases). Per the germline V gene, CDR1 is LGHDT and CDR2 is YNNKEL (reference sequence). V gave up 0 bases and J gave up 4 bases, with 12 bases separating them. The CDR3 extends over 15 amino acids. CDR3 loop: CASSQDPGDGETQYF. The CDR3 nucleotides are TGTGCCAGCAGCCAAGATCCAGGGGACGGAGAGACCCAGTACTTC.

This chain joins TRBV15 and TRBJ2-7; TRBD2 matches at 7 bases. Trimming removed 1 base from V and 3 bases from J; junction bases left unmatched: 3. This CDR3 has 14 amino acids. CDR1 and CDR2 from the germline V gene are LNHNV and YYDKDF (reference sequence). CDR3 bases: TGTGCCACCAGCAGAGCCGGGACTAACTACGAGCAGTACTTC. It codes for CATSRAGTNYEQYF.

The J gene is TRBJ2-3, the V gene TRBV5-1; D ambiguous. This CDR3 region has 17 residues. V was trimmed by 1 base and J by 0 bases, leaving 15 bases between them. The germline CDR1 and CDR2 sequences are SGHRS and YFSETQ. The CDR3 spells CASSLMSNQPSTDTQYF. The CDR3 bases are TGCGCCAGCAGCTTGATGTCTAACCAACCCAGCACAGATACGCAGTATTTT.

V gene TRBV5-1 combines with J gene TRBJ2-7; 11 positions match TRBD2. The CDR3 extends over 17 amino acids. The germline gives CDR1 SGHRS, CDR2 YFSETQ. The V segment lost 7 bases and the J segment 1 base; nucleotides outside the gene matches: 13. CDR3 region: CASAFSGGAVGSYEQYF. In nucleotides, the CDR3 is TGCGCCAGCGCTTTTAGCGGGGGGGCCGTAGGGTCCTACGAGCAGTACTTC.

V and J are TRBV27 and TRBJ2-1; 11 bases are a match to TRBD1. Per the germline V gene, CDR1 is MNHEY and CDR2 is SMNVEV (reference sequence). This CDR3 has 13 residues. Trimming at V came to 5 bases and at J to 9 bases, leaving 3 bases not matched to a gene. In DNA form, the CDR3 reads TGTGCCAGCAGTCACGGACAGGGGGCTGAGCAGTTCTTC. Its translation: CASSHGQGAEQFF.

The J gene is TRBJ1-2, the V gene TRBV6-1; unclear D gene. CDR3 length: 14 amino acids. Germline CDR1 and CDR2: MNHNS and SASEGT. V shed 2 bases and J shed 4 bases, with 11 bases lying between them. This CDR3 is CASSEHGNSYGYTF. In DNA, the CDR3 is TGTGCCAGCAGTGAACACGGGAACAGCTATGGCTACACCTTC.

This clone is a singleton in its sample. The chain employs TRBV7-2 and TRBJ1-1; D not resolved. Germline CDR1 and CDR2: SGHTA and FQGNSA. Trimming removed 1 base from V and 4 bases from J, with 13 bases in between. The CDR3 runs to 15 residues. CDR3 in amino acids: CASSLGGNLGTEAFF. In DNA, the CDR3 is TGTGCCAGCAGCTTAGGAGGTAATCTCGGCACTGAAGCTTTCTTT.

The genes are TRBV7-8 and TRBJ2-7; D may be TRBD2 (5 bases). V dropped 4 bases and J dropped 12 bases, with 28 bases sitting between them. The CDR3 is 16 amino acids. The germline V gene encodes CDR1 SGHVS and CDR2 FQNEAQ. CDR3 amino acids: CASSYNRTRPAEVRYF. The DNA for the CDR3 is TGTGCCAGCAGCTACAACCGGACTCGGCCGGCGGAAGTGCGGTACTTC.

V and J are TRBV5-1 and TRBJ2-3; D gene ambiguous. Germline-derived CDR1 and CDR2 are SGHRS and YFSETQ. Trimming left V 2 bases short and J 4 bases short, with 8 bases between. This CDR3 is built from 13 residues. CDR3 residues: CASSFYSADTQYF. CDR3 nucleotide sequence: TGCGCCAGCAGCTTCTACTCCGCAGATACGCAGTATTTT.

DNA for the CDR3: TGCGCCAGCAGCTTGGACAATCCTGGAAACACCATATATTTT. Residues: CASSLDNPGNTIYF. The genes are TRBV5-1 and TRBJ1-3; no reliable D call. Trimming stripped 0 bases from V and 2 bases from J, with 6 bases between. Per the germline V gene, CDR1 is SGHRS and CDR2 is YFSETQ. The CDR3 is 14 residues long.

The chain couples TRBV24-1 to TRBJ1-1; D remains unclear. The CDR3 has 14 residues. Trimming took off 3 bases at V and 1 base at J, with 8 bases between the two ends. Germline V gene lookup returns CDR1 KGHDR and CDR2 SFDVKD. DNA for the CDR3: TGTGCCACCAGTGATCGAGGTCAGAACACTGAAGCTTTCTTT. This codes for CATSDRGQNTEAFF.

The CDR3 bases are TGCGCCAGCAGCTCCTGGACAGGGGCCGGGGAGCTGTTTTTT. As protein: CASSSWTGAGELFF. The chain couples TRBV5-1 to TRBJ2-2, with TRBD1 identical over 9 bases. V gave up 3 bases and J gave up 6 bases; unmatched junction bases: 3. Looked up from germline, CDR1 is SGHRS and CDR2 is YFSETQ. The CDR3 has 14 amino acids.

This clone has just a few counts. This chain uses TRBV14 with TRBJ1-2, with D hard to call. Germline assignment: CDR1 SGHDN and CDR2 FVKESK. This CDR3 is 12 amino acids long. Trimming pared 2 bases from V and 2 bases from J, leaving 3 bases between. CDR3 loop: CASSQQNYGYTF. CDR3 in DNA: TGTGCCAGCAGCCAACAGAACTATGGCTACACCTTC.

The rearrangement uses TRBV21-1 and TRBJ1-4; the DNA was not used to check the table's D call, TRBD1. TRBV21-1 is a pseudogene. There are 17 residues in the CDR3. Here the CDR3 reads CASSKGTGLGGNEKLFF. CDR3 bases: TGTGCCAGCAGCAAAGGGACAGGGTTGGGGGGTAATGAAAAACTGTTTTTT.

The chain recombines TRBV13 with TRBJ1-2; perhaps TRBD1 as D (6 bases). With 0 bases removed from V and 6 bases from J, the gap between germline ends came to 17 bases. The CDR3 contains 16 residues. Germline V lookup: CDR1 PRHDT, CDR2 FYEKMQ (reference sequence). The CDR3: CASSLGVGGGRDGYTF. CDR3 nucleotides: TGTGCCAGCAGCTTAGGTGTAGGGGGGGGTAGAGATGGCTACACCTTC.

J is TRBJ2-2 and V is TRBV10-1; D might be TRBD1 (7 bases). CDR3 length: 16 amino acids. V lost 3 bases to trimming and J lost 7 bases, with 18 bases between them. The V gene's germline CDR1 is WNHNN and CDR2 SYGVQD (reference sequence). The CDR3 protein is CASSEVGGTDNGELFF. For the CDR3, the DNA is TGCGCCAGCAGTGAAGTAGGAGGGACAGATAACGGGGAGCTGTTTTTT.

This chain uses TRBV9 with TRBJ2-2; TRBD2 aligns across 10 bases. Germline V gene lookup returns CDR1 SGDLS and CDR2 YYNGEE. CDR3 length equals 15 residues. V trimming: 6 bases; J trimming: 3 bases; junction bases outside the gene matches: 5. Here the CDR3 reads CASTKREGDTGELFF. The CDR3 coding sequence is TGTGCCAGCACCAAGCGGGAGGGGGACACCGGGGAGCTGTTTTTT.

The chain uses TRBV28 and TRBJ2-2, with D maybe TRBD2 (7 bases). The CDR3 sequence is 16 residues long. The V gene's germline CDR1 is MDHEN and CDR2 SYDVKM. Trimming took off 5 bases at V and 4 bases at J, with 17 bases between the two ends. CDR3 nucleotide sequence: TGTGCCAGCAGTGCACACAGGGAGGGGCCCACCGGGGAGCTGTTTTTT. Translation gives CASSAHREGPTGELFF.

The gene calls are TRBV5-6 and TRBJ1-1; 8 bases agree with TRBD1. CDR1 is SGHDT, CDR2 YYEEEE, per germline. The length of the CDR3 is 14 residues. The V and J ends lost 4 bases and 5 bases, in that order; junction bases with no gene match: 7. The CDR3 DNA follows: TGTGCCAGCAGCCCCCAGGGGGCCCCAACTGAAGCTTTCTTT. Translated: CASSPQGAPTEAFF.

This clone was counted a single time. V is TRBV30 and J is TRBJ1-4; TRBD1 aligns across 12 bases. Losses at the gene ends were 5 bases for V and 4 bases for J; bases not matched to a gene: 2. Germline lookup yields CDR1 GTSNPN and CDR2 SVGIG (reference sequence). This CDR3 has 14 amino acids. CDR3 nucleotide sequence: TGTGCCTGGGGGACAGGGGGCTTTAATGAAAAACTGTTTTTT. The encoded protein is CAWGTGGFNEKLFF.

V and J are TRBV3-1 (or the pseudogene TRBV3-2) and TRBJ1-2; D ambiguous. The V end was cut by 3 bases, the J end by 1 base, with 3 bases between. Germline CDR1 is LGHDT and CDR2 is YNNKEL (reference sequence). CDR3 size: 12 residues. CDR3 sequence: CASSQSNYGYTF. CDR3 DNA sequence: TGTGCCAGCAGCCAGAGTAACTATGGCTACACCTTC.